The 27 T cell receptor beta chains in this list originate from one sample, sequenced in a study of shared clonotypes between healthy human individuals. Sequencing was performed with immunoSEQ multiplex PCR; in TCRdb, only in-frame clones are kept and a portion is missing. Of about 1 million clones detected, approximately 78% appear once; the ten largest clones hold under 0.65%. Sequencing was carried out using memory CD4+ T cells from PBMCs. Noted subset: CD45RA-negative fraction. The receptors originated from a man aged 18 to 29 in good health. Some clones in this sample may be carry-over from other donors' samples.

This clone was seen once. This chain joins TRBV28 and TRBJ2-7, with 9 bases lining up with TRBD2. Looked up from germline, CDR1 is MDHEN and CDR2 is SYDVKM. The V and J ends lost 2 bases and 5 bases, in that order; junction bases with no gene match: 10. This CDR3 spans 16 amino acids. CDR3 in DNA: TGTGCCAGCAGTTTAGAGTCTAGCGGGAAGGTCCACGAGCAGTACTTC. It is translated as CASSLESSGKVHEQYF.

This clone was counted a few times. The CDR3 reads CASSLNYGYTF. CDR3 DNA: TGTGCCAGCAGCTTAAACTATGGCTACACCTTC. The genes are TRBV7-2 and TRBJ1-2; D not certain. The CDR3 is 11 amino acids. Germline V CDR1 and CDR2: SGHTA, FQGNSA. V was pared by 2 bases and J by 2 bases, with 0 bases between.

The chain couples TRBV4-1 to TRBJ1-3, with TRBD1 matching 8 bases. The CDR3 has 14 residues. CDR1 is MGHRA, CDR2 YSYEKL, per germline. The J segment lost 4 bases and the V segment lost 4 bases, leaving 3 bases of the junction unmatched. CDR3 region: CASSRTGTGNTIYF. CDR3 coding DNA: TGCGCCAGCAGCCGGACAGGGACGGGAAACACCATATATTTT.

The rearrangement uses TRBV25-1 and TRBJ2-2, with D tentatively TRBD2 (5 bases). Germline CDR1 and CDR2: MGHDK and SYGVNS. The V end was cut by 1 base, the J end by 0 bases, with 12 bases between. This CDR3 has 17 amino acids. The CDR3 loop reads CASSESRGLSNTGELFF. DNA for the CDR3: TGTGCCAGCAGTGAATCGAGAGGACTCTCGAACACCGGGGAGCTGTTTTTT.

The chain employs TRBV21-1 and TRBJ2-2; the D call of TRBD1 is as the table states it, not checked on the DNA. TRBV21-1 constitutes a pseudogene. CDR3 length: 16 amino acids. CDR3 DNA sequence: TGTGCCAGCAGCCCGAGGACAGGGCTCGGGGTCGGGGAGCTGTTTTTT. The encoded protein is CASSPRTGLGVGELFF.

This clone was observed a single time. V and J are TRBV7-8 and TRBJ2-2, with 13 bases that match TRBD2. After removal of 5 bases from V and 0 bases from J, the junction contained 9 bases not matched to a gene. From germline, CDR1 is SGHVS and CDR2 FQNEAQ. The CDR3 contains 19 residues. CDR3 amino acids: CASSPILGTSGANTGELFF. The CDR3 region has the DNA TGTGCCAGCAGCCCAATACTCGGGACTAGCGGGGCGAACACCGGGGAGCTGTTTTTT.

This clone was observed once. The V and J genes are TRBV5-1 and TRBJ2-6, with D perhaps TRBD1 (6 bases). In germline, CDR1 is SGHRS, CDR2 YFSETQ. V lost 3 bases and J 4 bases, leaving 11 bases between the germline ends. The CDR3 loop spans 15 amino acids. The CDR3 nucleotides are TGCGCCAGCAGCTCCGACAGGACCGGGGCCAACGTCCTGACTTTC. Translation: CASSSDRTGANVLTF.

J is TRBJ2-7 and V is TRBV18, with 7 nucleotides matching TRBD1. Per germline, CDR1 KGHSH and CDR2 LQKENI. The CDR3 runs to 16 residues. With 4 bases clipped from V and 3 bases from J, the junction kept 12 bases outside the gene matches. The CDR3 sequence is CASSLLPGTANYEQYF. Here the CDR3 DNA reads TGTGCCAGCTCACTTCTACCCGGGACAGCCAACTACGAGCAGTACTTC.

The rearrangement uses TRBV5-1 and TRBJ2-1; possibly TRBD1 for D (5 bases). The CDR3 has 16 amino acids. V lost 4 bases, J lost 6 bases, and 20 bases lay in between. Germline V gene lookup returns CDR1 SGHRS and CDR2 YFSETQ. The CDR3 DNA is TGCGCCAGCAGCCTCGCAGGGCCGAGAGGCTCCAATGAGCAGTTCTTC. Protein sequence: CASSLAGPRGSNEQFF.

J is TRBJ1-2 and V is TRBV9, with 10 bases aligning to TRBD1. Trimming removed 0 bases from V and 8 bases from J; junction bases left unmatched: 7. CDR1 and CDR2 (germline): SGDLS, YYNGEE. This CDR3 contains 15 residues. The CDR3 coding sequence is TGTGCCAGCAGCGTAGTTCCTGACAGGGGGCAGGGCTACACCTTC. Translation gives CASSVVPDRGQGYTF.

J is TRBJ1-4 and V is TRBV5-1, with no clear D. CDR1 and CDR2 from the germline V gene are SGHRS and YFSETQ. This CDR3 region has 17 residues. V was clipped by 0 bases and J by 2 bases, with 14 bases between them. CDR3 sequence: CASSLGFKRTTNEKLFF. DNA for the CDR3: TGCGCCAGCAGCTTGGGATTTAAGAGGACGACTAATGAAAAACTGTTTTTT.

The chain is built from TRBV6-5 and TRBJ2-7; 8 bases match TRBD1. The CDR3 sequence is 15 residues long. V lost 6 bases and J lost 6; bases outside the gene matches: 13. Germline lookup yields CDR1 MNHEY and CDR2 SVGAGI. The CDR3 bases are TGTGCCAGCAGGATCGTCCCAGGACAGGGCGGCGAGCAGTACTTC. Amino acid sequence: CASRIVPGQGGEQYF.

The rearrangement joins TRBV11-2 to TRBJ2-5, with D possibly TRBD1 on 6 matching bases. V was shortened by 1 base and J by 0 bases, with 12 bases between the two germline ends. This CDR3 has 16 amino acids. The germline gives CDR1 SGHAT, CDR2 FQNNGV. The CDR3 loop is CASSLVPQGYQETQYF. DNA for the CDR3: TGTGCCAGCAGCTTAGTTCCCCAGGGGTACCAAGAGACCCAGTACTTC.

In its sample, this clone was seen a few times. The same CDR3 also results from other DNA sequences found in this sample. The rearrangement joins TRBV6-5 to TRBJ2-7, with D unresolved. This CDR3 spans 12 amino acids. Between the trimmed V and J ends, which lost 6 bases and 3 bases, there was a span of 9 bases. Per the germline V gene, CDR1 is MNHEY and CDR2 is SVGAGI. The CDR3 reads CASRPPGYEQYF. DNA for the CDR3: TGTGCCAGCAGGCCTCCGGGCTACGAGCAGTACTTC.

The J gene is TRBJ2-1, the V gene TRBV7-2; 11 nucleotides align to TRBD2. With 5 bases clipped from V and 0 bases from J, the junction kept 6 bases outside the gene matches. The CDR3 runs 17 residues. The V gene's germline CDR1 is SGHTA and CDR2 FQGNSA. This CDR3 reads CASSGLAGYLSYNEQFF. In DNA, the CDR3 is TGTGCCAGCAGCGGACTAGCGGGTTATCTCTCCTACAATGAGCAGTTCTTC.

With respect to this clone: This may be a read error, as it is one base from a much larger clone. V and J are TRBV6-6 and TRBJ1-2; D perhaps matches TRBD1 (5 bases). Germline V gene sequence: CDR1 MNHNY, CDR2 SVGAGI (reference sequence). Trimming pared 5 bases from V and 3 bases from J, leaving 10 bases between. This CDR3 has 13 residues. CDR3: CASSPLGDYGYTF. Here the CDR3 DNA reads TGTGCCAGCAGTCCGCTGGGGGACTATGGCTACACCTTC.

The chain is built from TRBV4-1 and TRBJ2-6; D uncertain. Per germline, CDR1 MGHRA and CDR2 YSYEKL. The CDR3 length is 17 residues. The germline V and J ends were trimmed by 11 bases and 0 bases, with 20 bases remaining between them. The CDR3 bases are TGCGCCTCTGCCCCAGGCAGAGCCGTCTCTGGGGCCAACGTCCTGACTTTC. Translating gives CASAPGRAVSGANVLTF.

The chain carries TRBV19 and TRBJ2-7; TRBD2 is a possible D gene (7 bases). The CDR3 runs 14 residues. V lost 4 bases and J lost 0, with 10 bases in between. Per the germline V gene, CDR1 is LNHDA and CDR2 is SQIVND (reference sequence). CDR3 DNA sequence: TGTGCCAGTAGTAGGAGGGGGGGCTCCTACGAGCAGTACTTC. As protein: CASSRRGGSYEQYF.

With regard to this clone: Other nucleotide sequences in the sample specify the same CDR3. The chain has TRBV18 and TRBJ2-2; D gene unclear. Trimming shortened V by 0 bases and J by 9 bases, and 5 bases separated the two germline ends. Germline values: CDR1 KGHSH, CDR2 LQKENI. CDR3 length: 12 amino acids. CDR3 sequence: CASSPPARELFF. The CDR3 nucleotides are TGTGCCAGCTCACCACCGGCCAGGGAGCTGTTTTTT.

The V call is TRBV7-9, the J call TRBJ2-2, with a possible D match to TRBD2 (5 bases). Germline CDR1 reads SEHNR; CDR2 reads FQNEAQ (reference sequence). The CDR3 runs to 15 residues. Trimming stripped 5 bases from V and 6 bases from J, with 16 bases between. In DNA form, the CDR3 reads TGTGCCAGCAGCCCGGACTTCAAGTCGTCCGGGGAGCTGTTTTTT. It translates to CASSPDFKSSGELFF.

In DNA, the CDR3 is TGCGCCAGCAGCTTGGGATCCAGGGACACTGAAGCTTTCTTT. Translating it yields CASSLGSRDTEAFF. This chain joins TRBV5-1 and TRBJ1-1, with a weak D call TRBD1 (5 bases). The CDR3 loop spans 14 amino acids. V was clipped by 0 bases and J by 3 bases, with 9 bases between them. CDR1 SGHRS and CDR2 YFSETQ come from the germline V gene. The full variable domain, rest sourced from reference TRBV5-1 and TRBJ1-1, is KAGVTQTPRYLIKTRGQQVTLSCSPISGHRSVSWYQQTPGQGLQFLFEYFSETQRNKGNFPGRFSGRQFSNSRSEMNVSTLELGDSALYLCASSLGSRDTEAFFGQGTRLTVV.

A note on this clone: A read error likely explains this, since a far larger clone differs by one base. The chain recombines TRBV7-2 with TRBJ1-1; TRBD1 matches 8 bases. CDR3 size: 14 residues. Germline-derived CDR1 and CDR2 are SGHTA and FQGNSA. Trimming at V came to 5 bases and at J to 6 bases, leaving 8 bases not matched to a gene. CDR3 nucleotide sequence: TGTGCCAGCAGCACCAACAGGGGGGTGGCTGAAGCTTTCTTT. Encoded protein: CASSTNRGVAEAFF.

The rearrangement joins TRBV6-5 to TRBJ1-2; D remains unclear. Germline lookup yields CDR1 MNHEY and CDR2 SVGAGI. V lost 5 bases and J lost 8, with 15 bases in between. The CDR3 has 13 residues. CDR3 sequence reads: CASSAGSGGGYTF. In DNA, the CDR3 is TGTGCCAGCAGTGCCGGGAGCGGAGGGGGCTACACCTTC.

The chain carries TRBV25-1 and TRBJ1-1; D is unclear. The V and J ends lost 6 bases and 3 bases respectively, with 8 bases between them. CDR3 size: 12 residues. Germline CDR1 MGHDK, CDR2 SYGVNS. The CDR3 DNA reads TGTGCCAGCAGGCTGGGGTACACTGAAGCTTTCTTT. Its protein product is CASRLGYTEAFF.

CDR3 nucleotides: TGTGCCAGCAGCCTGACGGGAAGGGGAGACACCGGGGAGCTGTTTTTT. Protein: CASSLTGRGDTGELFF. The chain employs TRBV5-4 and TRBJ2-2, with D possibly called TRBD1 or TRBD2 (5 bases each). V shed 4 bases and J shed 3 bases, with 16 bases lying between them. From germline, CDR1 is SGHNT and CDR2 YYREEE (reference sequence). This CDR3 comprises 16 residues. Looking up the rest from reference TRBV5-4 and TRBJ2-2 gives the full variable domain: ETGVTQSPTHLIKTRGQQVTLRCSSQSGHNTVSWYQQALGQGPQFIFQYYREEENGRGNFPPRFSGLQFPNYSSELNVNALELDDSALYLCASSLTGRGDTGELFFGEGSRLTVL.

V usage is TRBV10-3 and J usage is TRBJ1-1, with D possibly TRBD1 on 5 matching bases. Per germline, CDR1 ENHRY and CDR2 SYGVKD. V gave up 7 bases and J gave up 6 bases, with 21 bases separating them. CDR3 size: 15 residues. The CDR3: CAIKGTGGAVPEAFF. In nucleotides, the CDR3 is TGTGCCATCAAAGGCACCGGAGGGGCAGTTCCTGAAGCTTTCTTT.

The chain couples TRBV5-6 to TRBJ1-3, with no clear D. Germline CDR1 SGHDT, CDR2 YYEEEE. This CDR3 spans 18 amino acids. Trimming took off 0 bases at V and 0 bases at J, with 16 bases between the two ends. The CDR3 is CASSLVGRAPISGNTIYF. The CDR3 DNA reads TGTGCCAGCAGCTTGGTCGGCAGAGCGCCAATCTCTGGAAACACCATATATTTT.